The clone carrying this TCR beta chain appeared a few times. Its matching antigen is unknown. Semi-nested PCR with Nested Universal Primer A followed constant-region reverse priming of full-length variable regions. TCRdb used MiXCR to reprocess the 5' RACE reads, holding one entry per CDR3 protein. The data hold roughly 57,000 distinct CDR3 sequences, with roughly 20% observed a single time. General study results and limits: In terms of TCR gene usage, tumor memory CD4+ T cells clustered together with blood and lymph node memory CD4+ cells, as well as with lymph node naive CD4+ cells. Larger-cohort validation covered only one TCR beta V-J rearrangement.

The germline gives CDR1 KGHDR, CDR2 SFDVKD. Trimming cost V 1 base and J 2 bases, with 15 bases left between them. The CDR3 sequence is 17 residues long. Treg sorting used a CD4+CD25+CD127-/low gate. Sequenced sample: tumor-infiltrating Tregs sorted from the breast tumor. This clonotype was sampled from a female donor with breast cancer. V usage is TRBV24-1 and J usage is TRBJ2-3; D not certain. CDR3 bases: TGTGCCACCAGTGATTTCGGAGAGACGGTGGTCACAGATACGCAGTATTTT. Amino acid sequence: CATSDFGETVVTDTQYF.